This T cell receptor (beta chain) was recovered during a study of blood T cell repertoires in COVID-19 (dated by TCRdb to about 2020). As for the study more broadly: The collaborator samples originated in the United States, Italy and Spain and spanned the acute and convalescent phases of COVID-19. Nearly every sample came with metadata listing a de-identified subject ID, COVID-19 status, age in years and sex. Where available, HLA class I and class II types were taken from metadata supplied by the sample provider and were not determined by assay-based typing. A freely available public database, intended as a resource for researchers studying the immune response to SARS-CoV-2, is where the repertoires were released. The material from the prospective study consisted of cDNA or gDNA derived from T cells, B-cell-depleted T cells, or PBMCs. The dataset comprised deeply sampled blood TCRbeta repertoires from subjects exposed to, actively infected with, or recovered from COVID-19. Samples were obtained from the ongoing ImmuneRACE study (first 160 participants) and from 1,254 subjects provided by 6 global collaborators. Study-level results and caveats: The amount of clinical and demographic metadata varied by source and participant and was provided uncurated.

Cut back by 6 bases and 0 bases, the V and J ends lie 12 bases apart. Its CDR3 holds 16 amino acids, cysteine through phenylalanine. Only the CDR3 part of the read is kept: 48 bases, read in frame from the first base. CDR1 is given as MNHNY and CDR2 as SVGAGI, both from the germline V gene (reference sequence). TCRbeta CDR3 regions were amplified from genomic DNA by means of the immunoSEQ Assay, a bias-controlled multiplex PCR. Processing in the source paper ran as follows. The number of nucleated cells in each sample was estimated by amplification of reference gene primers within the assay. Sequence reads were collapsed and filtered to measure the absolute abundance of every unique TCRbeta CDR3 rearrangement. For each sample, productive Simpson clonality was calculated by taking the square root of Simpson's diversity index across productive rearrangements. What TCRdb holds here is the immuneACCESS table cut down to in-frame rearrangements. Part of the clones is not present; checked against another copy, under half of the missing clones reflect an unresolved V gene, and the others are unexplained. V and J calls and clone size are copied from that table; D and trimming were computed from the DNA. Across this sample there are 450,000 or so clones, with approximately 90% seen only once. The ten top clones hold approximately 0.92% of the sample.

One collaborating source in Seattle enrolled patients while the patients were actively infected and followed the patients over time throughout the course of disease. Collaborating institutions collected whole blood in K2EDTA tubes following their own protocols. For TCRbeta analysis, collaborators shipped samples as frozen whole blood, isolated PBMCs, or DNA extracted from either of those sample types. About this clone: The antigen it binds to is not known. No base-level quality is on record; no much larger clone is a single base apart.

The receptor's source is a man aged 18 to 29 with COVID-19, enrolled during active disease. Sequences were obtained from peripheral blood. The chain is made from TRBV6-6 and TRBJ1-6; the D segment could be TRBD1, given 6 matching bases. The CDR3 in this case is CASRRTADSYNSPLHF. The bases read TGTGCCAGCAGAAGGACAGCAGACTCCTATAATTCACCCCTCCACTTT.